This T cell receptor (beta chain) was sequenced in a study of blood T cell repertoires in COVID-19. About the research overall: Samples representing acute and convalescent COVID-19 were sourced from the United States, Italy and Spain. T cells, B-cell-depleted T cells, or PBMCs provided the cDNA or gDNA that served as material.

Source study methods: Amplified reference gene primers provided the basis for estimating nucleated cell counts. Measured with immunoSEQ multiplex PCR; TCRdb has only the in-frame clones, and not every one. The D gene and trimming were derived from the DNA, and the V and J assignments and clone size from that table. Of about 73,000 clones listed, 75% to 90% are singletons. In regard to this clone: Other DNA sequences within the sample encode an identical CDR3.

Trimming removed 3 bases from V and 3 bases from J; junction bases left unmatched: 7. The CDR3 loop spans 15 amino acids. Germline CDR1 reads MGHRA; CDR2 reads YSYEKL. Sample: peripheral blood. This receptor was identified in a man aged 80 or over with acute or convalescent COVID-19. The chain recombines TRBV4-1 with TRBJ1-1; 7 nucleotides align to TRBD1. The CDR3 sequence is CASSQADRDYTEAFF. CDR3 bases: TGCGCCAGCAGCCAGGCTGACAGGGATTACACTGAAGCTTTCTTT.